The T cell receptor beta chain under discussion was sequenced for a study of blood T cell repertoires in COVID-19. On the study more broadly: T cells, B-cell-depleted T cells, or PBMCs provided the cDNA or gDNA that served as material.

Clones were sequenced by immunoSEQ multiplex PCR, and TCRdb holds only the in-frame ones, with some missing. The sample holds 150,000 to 200,000 clones, around 90% seen once. The V and J ends lost 8 bases and 5 bases respectively, with 16 bases between them. Germline V gene lookup returns CDR1 MDHEN and CDR2 SYDVKM. The CDR3 runs to 14 residues. This clonotype was sampled from an elderly woman with COVID-19, enrolled during active disease. The rearrangement joins TRBV28 to TRBJ2-4, with D possibly being TRBD2 (6 bases). Sequencing was carried out using peripheral blood. CDR3 DNA sequence: TGTGCCAGCGGGAGGACATCTAGTCAAAACATTCAGTACTTC. It is translated as CASGRTSSQNIQYF.